The 10 T cell receptor beta chains below were found in one sample sequenced in a study of blood T cell repertoires in COVID-19. TCRdb's copy holds only in-frame clones and misses some; the assay was immunoSEQ multiplex PCR. Of approximately 85,000 clones in the sample, around 85% were seen once. Source material: peripheral blood. The receptors shown here come from a woman aged 70-85 years with active or convalescent COVID-19.

The chain links TRBV14 to TRBJ2-1; D remains unclear. The CDR3 has 17 amino acids. The V end was cut by 1 base, the J end by 2 bases, with 15 bases between. Looked up from germline, CDR1 is SGHDN and CDR2 is FVKESK. For the CDR3, the DNA is TGTGCCAGCAGCCAAGCGCTTGACATCAACCCCTACAATGAGCAGTTCTTC. Encoded protein: CASSQALDINPYNEQFF. Filled out from reference TRBV14 and TRBJ2-1, the complete variable domain reads EAGVTQFPSHSVIEKGQTVTLRCDPISGHDNLYWYRRVMGKEIKFLLHFVKESKQDESGMPNNRFLAERTGGTYSTLKVQPAELEDSGVYFCASSQALDINPYNEQFFGPGTRLTVL.

The DNA of the CDR3 is TGTGCCAGCAGTTTATGGGGCAGGGAAGTTACTGAAGCTTTCTTT. Its protein product is CASSLWGREVTEAFF. This rearrangement joins TRBV28 to TRBJ1-1; D may be TRBD1 (5 bases). Per the germline V gene, CDR1 is MDHEN and CDR2 is SYDVKM. With 0 bases removed from V and 5 bases from J, the gap between germline ends came to 13 bases. CDR3 size: 15 residues.

This clone has just a few counts. The chain is built from TRBV28 and TRBJ2-5; 7 bases agree with TRBD1. The CDR3 has 15 amino acids. CDR1 is MDHEN and CDR2 is SYDVKM in the germline V gene. With V trimmed by 6 bases and J by 3 bases, 10 bases remained unmatched. The CDR3: CASSPTGLPEETQYF. In nucleotides, the CDR3 is TGTGCCAGCAGCCCGACAGGGCTCCCCGAAGAGACCCAGTACTTC.

With respect to this clone: Other DNA sequences in the same sample also yield this CDR3. The chain uses TRBV3-1 (or the pseudogene TRBV3-2) and TRBJ2-7, with D maybe TRBD1 (5 bases). Trimming took 3 bases from V and 0 from J, leaving 6 bases between them. The CDR3 consists of 13 residues. CDR1 and CDR2 from the germline V gene are LGHDT and YNNKEL (reference sequence). The CDR3: CASSHRDSYEQYF. CDR3 bases: TGTGCCAGCAGCCACAGGGACTCCTACGAGCAGTACTTC.

The chain has TRBV7-2 and TRBJ2-1, with a tentative D call TRBD2 (6 bases). Germline CDR1 is SGHTA and CDR2 is FQGNSA. The V end lost 6 bases, the J end lost 7 bases, and 13 bases lay between the germline ends. The CDR3 spans 13 residues. CDR3 protein: CASRYSGENEQFF. In DNA form, the CDR3 reads TGTGCCAGCAGGTATAGCGGAGAGAATGAGCAGTTCTTC.

Only one count was recorded for this clone. The V call is TRBV19, the J call TRBJ2-4; 10 bases align to TRBD1. The CDR3 sequence is 19 residues long. V shed 3 bases, J shed 0 bases, and the junction held 11 bases outside the gene matches. Germline values: CDR1 LNHDA, CDR2 SQIVND (reference sequence). The CDR3 nucleotides read TGTGCCAGTAGTATGGGACCGGGACAGGGGTCTCTAGCCAAAAACATTCAGTACTTC. Encoded protein: CASSMGPGQGSLAKNIQYF. Full variable domain (rest looked up from reference TRBV19 and TRBJ2-4): DGGITQSPKYLFRKEGQNVTLSCEQNLNHDAMYWYRQDPGQGLRLIYYSQIVNDFQKGDIAEGYSVSREKKESFPLTVTSAQKNPTAFYLCASSMGPGQGSLAKNIQYFGAGTRLSVL.

This sequence joins TRBV18 and TRBJ1-6, with 9 bases identical to TRBD1. V trimming: 6 bases; J trimming: 10 bases; junction bases outside the gene matches: 10. The CDR3 has 15 amino acids. CDR1 is KGHSH, CDR2 LQKENI, per germline. Here the CDR3 reads CASSNDRTGVSPLHF. CDR3 DNA: TGTGCCAGCTCGAACGACCGGACAGGGGTCTCACCCCTCCACTTT. Together with reference TRBV18 and TRBJ1-6, the CDR3 gives the full variable domain: NAGVMQNPRHLVRRRGQEARLRCSPMKGHSHVYWYRQLPEEGLKFMVYLQKENIIDESGMPKERFSAEFPKEGPSILRIQQVVRGDSAAYFCASSNDRTGVSPLHFGNGTRLTVT.

The chain is built from TRBV15 and TRBJ2-7; no firm D call. Germline CDR1 LNHNV, CDR2 YYDKDF (reference sequence). CDR3 size: 13 residues. V was shortened by 0 bases and J by 3 bases, with 6 bases between the two germline ends. CDR3 in amino acids: CATSRDGHYEQYF. In DNA, the CDR3 is TGTGCCACCAGCAGAGATGGCCACTACGAGCAGTACTTC.

The CDR3 DNA is TGTGCCAGCAGCTCATACAGGGCCGGGGCCAACGTCCTGACTTTC. This translates into CASSSYRAGANVLTF. This chain joins TRBV5-4 and TRBJ2-6, with D maybe TRBD1 (6 bases). CDR3 length equals 15 residues. CDR1 and CDR2 from the germline V gene are SGHNT and YYREEE (reference sequence). V lost 3 bases and J 4 bases, leaving 11 bases between the germline ends.

This chain connects TRBV15 to TRBJ1-4; 8 positions agree with TRBD1. The CDR3 runs 15 residues. Germline V gene data show CDR1 as LNHNV and CDR2 as YYDKDF (reference sequence). The V and J ends lost 3 bases and 7 bases, in that order; junction bases with no gene match: 7. The CDR3 region has the DNA TGTGCCACCAGCAGTACCAGGGGGCAGGTTGAAAAACTGTTTTTT. This gives the protein CATSSTRGQVEKLFF.